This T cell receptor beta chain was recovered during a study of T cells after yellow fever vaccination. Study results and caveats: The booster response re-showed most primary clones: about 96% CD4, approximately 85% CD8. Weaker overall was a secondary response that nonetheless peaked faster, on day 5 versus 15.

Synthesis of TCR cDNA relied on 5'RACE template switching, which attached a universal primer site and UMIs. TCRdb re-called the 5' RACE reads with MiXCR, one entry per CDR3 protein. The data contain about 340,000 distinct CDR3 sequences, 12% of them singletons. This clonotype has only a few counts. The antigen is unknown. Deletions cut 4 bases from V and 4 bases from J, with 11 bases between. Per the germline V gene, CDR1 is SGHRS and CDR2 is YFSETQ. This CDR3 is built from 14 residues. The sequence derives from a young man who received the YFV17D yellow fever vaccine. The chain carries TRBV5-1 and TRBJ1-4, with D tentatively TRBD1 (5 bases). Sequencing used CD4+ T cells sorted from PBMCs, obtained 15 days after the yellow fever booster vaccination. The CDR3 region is CASSLDSFNEKLFF. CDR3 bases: TGCGCCAGCAGCCTTGACAGCTTTAATGAAAAACTGTTTTTT.